A single T cell receptor beta chain is shown here with its context. The sample belongs to a study of blood T cell repertoires in COVID-19. Trimming shortened V by 7 bases and J by 4 bases, and 11 bases separated the two germline ends. The CDR3 loop spans 13 amino acids. CDR1 and CDR2 (germline): SNHLY, FYNNEI. Measured with immunoSEQ multiplex PCR; TCRdb has only the in-frame clones, and not every one. The table shows 150,000 to 200,000 clones, with more than 80% occurring only once. The clonotype originates from a woman of 80 years or more with COVID-19, enrolled during active disease. This sequence joins TRBV2 and TRBJ2-1; D might be TRBD1 (5 bases). Source material: peripheral blood. The CDR3, as DNA: TGTGCCAGCACCGCGGACACGTACAATGAGCAGTTCTTC. It translates to CASTADTYNEQFF.